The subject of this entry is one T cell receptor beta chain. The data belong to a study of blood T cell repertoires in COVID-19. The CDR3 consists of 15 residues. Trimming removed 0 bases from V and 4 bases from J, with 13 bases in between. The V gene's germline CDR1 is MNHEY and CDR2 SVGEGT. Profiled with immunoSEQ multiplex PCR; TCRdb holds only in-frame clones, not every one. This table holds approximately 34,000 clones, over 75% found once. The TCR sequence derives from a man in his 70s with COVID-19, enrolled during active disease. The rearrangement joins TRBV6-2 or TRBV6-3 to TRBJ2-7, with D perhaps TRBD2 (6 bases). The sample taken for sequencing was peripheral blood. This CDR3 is CASSYSPGGNYEQYF. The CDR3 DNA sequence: TGTGCCAGCAGTTACTCGCCGGGCGGGAATTACGAGCAGTACTTC.